The source of this T cell receptor beta chain is a study of human T cells and chemical hapten exposure. Whole-study context: An approximately 2 cm by approximately 2 cm inner upper arm patch received 2% DPC for sensitization. Variation in per-sample TCR yields came mainly from small pooled library volume differences.

Time point reported: patch test 2, 6 weeks after DPC sensitization. Treatment in this sample: therapeutic diphenylcyclopropenone sensitization with weekly scalp DPC. J gave up 6 bases and V 7 bases, and 5 bases lay outside the gene matches. Germline V gene data show CDR1 as LNHDA and CDR2 as SQIVND (reference sequence). The CDR3 length is 14 residues. One entry per CDR3 protein results from TCRdb running MiXCR on the RACE reads. The sample contains 75,000 to 90,000 distinct CDR3 sequences, about 10% of which appear only once. This chain connects TRBV19 to TRBJ1-5; TRBD1 matches 11 bases. Specimen: whole blood, collected in connection with sensitization to the hapten diphenylcyclopropenone (DPC). This receptor was obtained from a woman aged 50 to 65 with alopecia areata. Some clones in this sample may be carry-over from other donors' samples. CDR3 residues: CASTGTGGFQPQHF. The CDR3 DNA reads TGTGCCAGTACCGGGACAGGGGGTTTTCAGCCCCAGCATTTT.